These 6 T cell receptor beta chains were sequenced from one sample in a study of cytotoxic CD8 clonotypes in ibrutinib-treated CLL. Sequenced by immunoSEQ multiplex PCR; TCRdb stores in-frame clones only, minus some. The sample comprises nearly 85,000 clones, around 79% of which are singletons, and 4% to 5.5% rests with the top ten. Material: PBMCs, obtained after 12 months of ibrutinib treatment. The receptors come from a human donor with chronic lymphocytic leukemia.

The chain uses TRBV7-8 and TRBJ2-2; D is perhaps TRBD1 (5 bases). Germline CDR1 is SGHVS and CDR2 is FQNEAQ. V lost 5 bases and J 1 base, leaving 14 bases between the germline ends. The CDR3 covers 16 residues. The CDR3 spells CASSAIFRVNTGELFF. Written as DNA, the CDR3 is TGTGCCAGCAGCGCCATATTCAGGGTGAACACCGGGGAGCTGTTTTTT.

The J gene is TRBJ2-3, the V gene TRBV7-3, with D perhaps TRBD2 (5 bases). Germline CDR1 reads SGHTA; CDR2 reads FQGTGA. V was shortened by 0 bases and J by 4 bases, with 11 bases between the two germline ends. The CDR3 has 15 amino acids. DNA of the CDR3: TGTGCCAGCAGCTTAACGCCCACGAGGGCAGATACGCAGTATTTT. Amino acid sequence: CASSLTPTRADTQYF.

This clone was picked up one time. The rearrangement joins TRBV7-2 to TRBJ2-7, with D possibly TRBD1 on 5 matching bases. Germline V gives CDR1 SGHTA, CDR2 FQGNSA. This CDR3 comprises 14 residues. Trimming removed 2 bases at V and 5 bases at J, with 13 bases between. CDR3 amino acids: CASSLFGQGDEQYF. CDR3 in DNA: TGTGCCAGCAGCTTATTTGGGCAGGGCGACGAGCAGTACTTC.

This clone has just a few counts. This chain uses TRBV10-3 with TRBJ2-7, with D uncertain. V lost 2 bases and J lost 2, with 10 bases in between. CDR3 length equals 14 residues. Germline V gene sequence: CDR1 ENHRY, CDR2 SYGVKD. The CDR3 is CAISERQRPYEQYF. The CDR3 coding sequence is TGTGCCATCAGTGAGCGGCAGCGACCCTACGAGCAGTACTTC.

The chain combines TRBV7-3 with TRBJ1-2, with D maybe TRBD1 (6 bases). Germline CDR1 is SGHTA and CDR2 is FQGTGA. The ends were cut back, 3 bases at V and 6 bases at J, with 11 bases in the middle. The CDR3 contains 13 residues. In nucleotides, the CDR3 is TGTGCCAGCAGCTTGCGTGGGGGCGATGGCTACACCTTC. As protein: CASSLRGGDGYTF.

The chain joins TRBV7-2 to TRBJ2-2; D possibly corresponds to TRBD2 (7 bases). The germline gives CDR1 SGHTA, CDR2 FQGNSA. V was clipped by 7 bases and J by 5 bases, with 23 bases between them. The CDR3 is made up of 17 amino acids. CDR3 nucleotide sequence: TGTGCCAGCAACGCCCGGGGGGCCCGGGTGGGAACCGGGGAGCTGTTTTTT. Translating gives CASNARGARVGTGELFF.